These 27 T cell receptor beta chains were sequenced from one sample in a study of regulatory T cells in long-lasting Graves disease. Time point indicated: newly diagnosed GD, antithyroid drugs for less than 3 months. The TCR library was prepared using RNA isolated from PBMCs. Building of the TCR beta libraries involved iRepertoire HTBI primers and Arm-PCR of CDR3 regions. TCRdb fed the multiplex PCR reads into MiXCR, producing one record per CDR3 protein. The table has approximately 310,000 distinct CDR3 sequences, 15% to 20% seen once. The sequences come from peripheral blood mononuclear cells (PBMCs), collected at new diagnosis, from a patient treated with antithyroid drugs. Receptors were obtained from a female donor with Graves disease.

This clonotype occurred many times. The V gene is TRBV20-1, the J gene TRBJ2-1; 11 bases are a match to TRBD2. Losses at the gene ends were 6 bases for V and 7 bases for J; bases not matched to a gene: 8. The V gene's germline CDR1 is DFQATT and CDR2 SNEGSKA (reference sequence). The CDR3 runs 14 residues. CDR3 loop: CSAPTSGSSNEQFF. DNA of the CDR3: TGCAGTGCACCCACTAGCGGGAGTTCTAATGAGCAGTTCTTC.

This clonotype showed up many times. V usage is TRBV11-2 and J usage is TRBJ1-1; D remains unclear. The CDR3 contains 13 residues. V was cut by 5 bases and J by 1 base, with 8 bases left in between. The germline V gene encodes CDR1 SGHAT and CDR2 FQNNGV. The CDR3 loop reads CASSQDPNTEAFF. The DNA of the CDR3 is TGTGCCAGCAGCCAGGACCCGAACACTGAAGCTTTCTTT.

CDR3 sequence (DNA): TGTGCCAGCAGCCCGAGAAATTTGGGACAGGGGGTGTCCAGCTCCTACAATGAGCAGTTCTTC. The encoded protein is CASSPRNLGQGVSSSYNEQFF. The V call is TRBV9, the J call TRBJ2-1; 11 positions match TRBD1. V gave up 4 bases and J gave up 0 bases; unmatched junction bases: 18. Looked up from germline, CDR1 is SGDLS and CDR2 is YYNGEE. This CDR3 has 21 residues.

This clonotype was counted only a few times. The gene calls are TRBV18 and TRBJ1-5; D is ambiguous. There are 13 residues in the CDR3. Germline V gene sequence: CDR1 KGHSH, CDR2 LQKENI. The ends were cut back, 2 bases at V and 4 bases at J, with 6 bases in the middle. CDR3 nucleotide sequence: TGTGCCAGCTCACCAGGGATAAATCAGCCCCAGCATTTT. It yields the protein CASSPGINQPQHF. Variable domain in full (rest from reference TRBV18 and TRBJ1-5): NAGVMQNPRHLVRRRGQEARLRCSPMKGHSHVYWYRQLPEEGLKFMVYLQKENIIDESGMPKERFSAEFPKEGPSILRIQQVVRGDSAAYFCASSPGINQPQHFGDGTRLSIL.

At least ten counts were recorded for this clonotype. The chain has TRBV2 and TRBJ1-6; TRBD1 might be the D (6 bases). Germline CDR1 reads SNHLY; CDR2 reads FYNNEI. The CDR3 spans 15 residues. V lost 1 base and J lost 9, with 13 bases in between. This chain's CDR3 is CASSEGGARGSPLHF. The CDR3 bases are TGTGCCAGCAGTGAAGGGGGGGCGAGGGGTTCACCCCTCCACTTT.

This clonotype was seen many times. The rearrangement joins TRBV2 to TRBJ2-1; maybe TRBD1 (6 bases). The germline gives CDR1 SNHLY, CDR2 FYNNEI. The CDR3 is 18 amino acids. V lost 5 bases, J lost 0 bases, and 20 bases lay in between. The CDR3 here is CASSFTGSPPSSYNEQFF. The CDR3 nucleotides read TGTGCCAGCAGTTTTACAGGGTCCCCCCCTAGCTCCTACAATGAGCAGTTCTTC.

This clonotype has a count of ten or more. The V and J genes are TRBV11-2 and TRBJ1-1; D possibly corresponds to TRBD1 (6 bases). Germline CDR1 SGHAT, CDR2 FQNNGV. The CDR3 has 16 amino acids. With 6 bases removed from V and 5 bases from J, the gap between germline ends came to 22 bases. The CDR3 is CASSSIKGPRGTEAFF. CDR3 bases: TGTGCCAGCAGTTCTATTAAGGGGCCGAGGGGGACTGAAGCTTTCTTT.

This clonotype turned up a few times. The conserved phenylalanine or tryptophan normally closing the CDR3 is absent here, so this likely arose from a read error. CDR3 nucleotide sequence: TGTGCCAGCACGGGGGGCCTCCGGGGAGATACGCAGTATTCT. This codes for CASTGGLRGDTQYS. The gene calls are TRBV27 and TRBJ2-3; tentative D call: TRBD2 (7 bases). Trimming cost V 7 bases and J 5 bases, with 16 bases left between them. From germline, CDR1 is MNHEY and CDR2 SMNVEV (reference sequence). The CDR3 length is 14 residues.

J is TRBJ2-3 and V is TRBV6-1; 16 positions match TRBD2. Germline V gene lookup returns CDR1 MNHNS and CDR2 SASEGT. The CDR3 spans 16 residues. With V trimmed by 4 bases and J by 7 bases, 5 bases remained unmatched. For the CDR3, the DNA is TGTGCCAGCAGTGCGGGACTAGCGGGAGGGCCACATACGCAGTATTTT. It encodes CASSAGLAGGPHTQYF.

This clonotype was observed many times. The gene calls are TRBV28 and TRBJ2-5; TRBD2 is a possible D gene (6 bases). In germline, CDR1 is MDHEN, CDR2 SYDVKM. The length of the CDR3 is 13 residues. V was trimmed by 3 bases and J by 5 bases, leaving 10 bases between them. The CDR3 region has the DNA TGTGCCAGCAGTTTGCCGGGAGAGGAGACCCAGTACTTC. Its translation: CASSLPGEETQYF.

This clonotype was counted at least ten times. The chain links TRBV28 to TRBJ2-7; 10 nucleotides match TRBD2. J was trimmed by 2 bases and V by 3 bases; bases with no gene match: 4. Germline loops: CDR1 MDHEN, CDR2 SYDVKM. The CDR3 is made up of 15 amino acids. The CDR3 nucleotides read TGTGCCAGCAGTTTCGAAGCGGGAGGGCCCTACGAGCAGTACTTC. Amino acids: CASSFEAGGPYEQYF.

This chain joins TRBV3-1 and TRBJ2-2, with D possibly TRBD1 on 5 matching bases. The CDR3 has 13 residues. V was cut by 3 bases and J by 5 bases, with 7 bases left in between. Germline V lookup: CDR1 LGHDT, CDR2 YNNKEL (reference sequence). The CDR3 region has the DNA TGTGCCAGCAGCCAGACAGTAACCGGGGAGCTGTTTTTT. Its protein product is CASSQTVTGELFF.

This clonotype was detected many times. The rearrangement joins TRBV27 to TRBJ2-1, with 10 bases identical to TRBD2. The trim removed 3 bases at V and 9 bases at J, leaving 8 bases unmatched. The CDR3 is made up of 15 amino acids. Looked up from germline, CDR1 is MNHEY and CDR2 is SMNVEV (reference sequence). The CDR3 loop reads CASSFPGSGRGEQFF. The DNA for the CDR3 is TGTGCCAGCAGTTTCCCTGGGAGCGGGAGGGGTGAGCAGTTCTTC.

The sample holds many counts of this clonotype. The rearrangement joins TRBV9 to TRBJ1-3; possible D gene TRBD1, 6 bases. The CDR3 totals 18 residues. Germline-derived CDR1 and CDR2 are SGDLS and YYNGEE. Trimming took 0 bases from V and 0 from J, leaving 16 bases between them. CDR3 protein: CASSVGMPGQSSGNTIYF. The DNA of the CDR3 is TGTGCCAGCAGCGTAGGAATGCCCGGACAGAGCTCTGGAAACACCATATATTTT.

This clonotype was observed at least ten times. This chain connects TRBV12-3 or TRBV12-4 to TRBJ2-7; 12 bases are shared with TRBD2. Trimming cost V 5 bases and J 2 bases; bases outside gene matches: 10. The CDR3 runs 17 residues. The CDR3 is CASSLRLAGVMAYEQYF. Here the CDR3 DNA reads TGTGCCAGCAGTCTGAGACTAGCGGGAGTTATGGCCTACGAGCAGTACTTC.

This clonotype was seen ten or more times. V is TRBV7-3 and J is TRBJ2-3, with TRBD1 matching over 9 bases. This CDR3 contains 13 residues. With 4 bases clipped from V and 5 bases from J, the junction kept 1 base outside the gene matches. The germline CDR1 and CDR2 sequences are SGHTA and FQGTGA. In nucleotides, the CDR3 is TGTGCCAGCAGCTGGGGACAGGGAGATACGCAGTATTTT. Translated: CASSWGQGDTQYF.

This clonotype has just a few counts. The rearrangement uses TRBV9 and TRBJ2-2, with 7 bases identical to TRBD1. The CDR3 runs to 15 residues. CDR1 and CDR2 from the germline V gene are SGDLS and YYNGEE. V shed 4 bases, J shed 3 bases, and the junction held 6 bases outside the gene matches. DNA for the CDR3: TGTGCCAGCAGCCGAACTACAGGGGACACCGGGGAGCTGTTTTTT. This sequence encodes CASSRTTGDTGELFF.

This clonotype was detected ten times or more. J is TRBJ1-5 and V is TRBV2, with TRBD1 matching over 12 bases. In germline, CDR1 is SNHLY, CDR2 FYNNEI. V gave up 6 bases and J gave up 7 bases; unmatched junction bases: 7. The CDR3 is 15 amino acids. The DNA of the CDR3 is TGTGCCAGCAGGCAGGGACAGGGGGCGAGGCAGCCCCAGCATTTT. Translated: CASRQGQGARQPQHF.

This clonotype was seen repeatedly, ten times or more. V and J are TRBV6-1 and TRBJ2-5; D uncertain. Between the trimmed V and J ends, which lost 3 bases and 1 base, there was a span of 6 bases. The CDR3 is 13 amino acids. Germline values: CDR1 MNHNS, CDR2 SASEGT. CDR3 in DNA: TGTGCCAGCAGTGAGGGCGCCCAAGAGACCCAGTACTTC. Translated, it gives CASSEGAQETQYF.

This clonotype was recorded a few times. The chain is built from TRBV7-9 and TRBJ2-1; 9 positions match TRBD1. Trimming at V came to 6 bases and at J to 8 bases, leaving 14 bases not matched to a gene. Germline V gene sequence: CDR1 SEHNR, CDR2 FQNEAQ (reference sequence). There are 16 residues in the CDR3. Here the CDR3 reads CASRKRSSDRGYEQFF. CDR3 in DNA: TGTGCCAGCAGAAAAAGGAGCTCGGACAGGGGCTATGAGCAGTTCTTC.

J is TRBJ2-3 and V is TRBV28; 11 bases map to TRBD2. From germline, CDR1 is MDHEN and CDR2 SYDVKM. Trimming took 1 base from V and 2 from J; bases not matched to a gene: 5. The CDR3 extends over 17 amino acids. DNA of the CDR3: TGTGCCAGCAGTTTATTACTGGGACTAGCGGACACAGATACGCAGTATTTT. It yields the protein CASSLLLGLADTDTQYF.

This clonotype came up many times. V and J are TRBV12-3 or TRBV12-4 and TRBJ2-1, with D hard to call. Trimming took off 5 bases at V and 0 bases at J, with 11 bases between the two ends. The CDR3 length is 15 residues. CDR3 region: CASSPGPGSYNEQFF. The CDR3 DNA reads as TGTGCCAGCAGTCCCGGGCCCGGCTCCTACAATGAGCAGTTCTTC.

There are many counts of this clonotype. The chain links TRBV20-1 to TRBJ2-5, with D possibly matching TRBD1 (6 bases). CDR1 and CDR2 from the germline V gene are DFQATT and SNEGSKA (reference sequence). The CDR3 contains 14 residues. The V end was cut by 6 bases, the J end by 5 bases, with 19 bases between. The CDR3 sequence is CSARRQELGETQYF. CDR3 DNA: TGCAGTGCGCGCCGACAGGAGCTAGGGGAGACCCAGTACTTC.

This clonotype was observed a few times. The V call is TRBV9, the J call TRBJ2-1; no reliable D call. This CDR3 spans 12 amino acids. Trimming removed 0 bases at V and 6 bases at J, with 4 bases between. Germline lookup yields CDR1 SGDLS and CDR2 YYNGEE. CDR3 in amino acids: CASSVGFNEQFF. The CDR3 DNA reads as TGTGCCAGCAGCGTAGGCTTCAATGAGCAGTTCTTC.

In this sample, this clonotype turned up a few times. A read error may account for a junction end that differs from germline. The chain's CDR3 is CTSSLGRNTEAFF. CDR3 bases: TGTACCAGCAGCTTGGGTCGGAACACTGAAGCTTTCTTT. The chain links TRBV11-2 to TRBJ1-1; the D is unclear. The CDR3 length is 13 residues. Germline V lookup: CDR1 SGHAT, CDR2 FQNNGV.

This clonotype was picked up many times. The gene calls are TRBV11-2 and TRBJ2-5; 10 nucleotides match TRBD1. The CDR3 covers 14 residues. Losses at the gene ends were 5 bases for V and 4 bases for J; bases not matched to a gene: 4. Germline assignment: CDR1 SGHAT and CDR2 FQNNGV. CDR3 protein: CASSPDRGRETQYF. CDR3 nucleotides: TGTGCCAGCAGCCCAGACAGGGGGCGAGAGACCCAGTACTTC.

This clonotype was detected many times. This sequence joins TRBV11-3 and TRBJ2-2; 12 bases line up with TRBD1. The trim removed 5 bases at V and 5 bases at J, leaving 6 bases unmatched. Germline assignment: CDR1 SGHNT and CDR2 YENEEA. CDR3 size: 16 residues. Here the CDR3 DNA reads TGTGCCAGCAGCACCCGGGACAGGGGGCGGACCGGGGAGCTGTTTTTT. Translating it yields CASSTRDRGRTGELFF.